A selection of T cell receptor beta chains follows, all from one sample in a study of T cells after yellow fever vaccination. TCRdb used MiXCR to reprocess the 5' RACE reads, holding one entry per CDR3 protein. The data hold 20,000 to 30,000 distinct CDR3 sequences, with 4.5% to 6% observed a single time. The sequencing here drew on PBMCs, either bulk or a sorted T-cell subset (CD4+, CD8+, memory, or dextramer-sorted; not recorded which), taken 15 days after the yellow fever booster vaccination. These receptor sequences come from a man aged 25-40 years who received the YFV17D yellow fever vaccine. CDR3s include the opening cysteine and the closing phenylalanine or tryptophan. D genes are given only for firm matches. Expanded clones get a size class; other rows say once, few or many, or leave the size out.

d_call	v_call	j_call	clone_size	cdr3_nt	cdr3_aa
-	TRBV5-1	TRBJ2-1	many	TGCGCCAGCAGCCTCGGGACATACAATGAGCAGTTCTTC	CASSLGTYNEQFF
-	TRBV20-1	TRBJ2-7	many	TGCAGTGCTCATTTCGCCTCGGGAGCCTACGAGCAGTACTTC	CSAHFASGAYEQYF
TRBD2	TRBV6-1	TRBJ2-7	many	TGTGCCAGCAGTGAACCCGGGACTAGCGGTGTGTACGAGCAGTACTTC	CASSEPGTSGVYEQYF
-	TRBV7-2	TRBJ2-7	many	TGTGCCAGCAGCGTAGCCGCACAAGCCGCCTTTTCCCCCTACGAGCAGTACTTC	CASSVAAQAAFSPYEQYF
TRBD2	TRBV28	TRBJ2-7	-	TGTGGGGCGGGAGATTTCTACGAGCAGTACTTC	CGAGDFYEQYF
-	TRBV10-3	TRBJ2-3	many	TGTGCCATCAGTCGGAACGATACGCAGTATTTT	CAISRNDTQYF
TRBD1	TRBV28	TRBJ2-7	many	TGTGCCAGCAGCTGGGACAGTCTCAGCTCCTACGAGCAGTACTTC	CASSWDSLSSYEQYF
TRBD2	TRBV5-1	TRBJ2-5	medium-sized	TGCGCCAGCAATAGCGGGAATGAAGAGACCCAGTACTTC	CASNSGNEETQYF
-	TRBV4-3	TRBJ2-1	many	TGCGCCAGCAGCCAAGGGATAGCGGTAAGCTCCTACAATGAGCAGTTCTTC	CASSQGIAVSSYNEQFF
-	TRBV5-4	TRBJ2-1	many	TGTGCCAGCAGCTTAAGACTCAGTAGGGAGCAGTTCTTC	CASSLRLSREQFF
-	TRBV29-1	TRBJ2-1	many	TGCAGCGTTGTTGTGGCACCTTCCTACAATGAGCAGTTCTTC	CSVVVAPSYNEQFF
-	TRBV5-6	TRBJ2-5	many	TGTGCCAGCAGCTTGGCTAGGGGTGGCCAAGAGACCCAGTACTTC	CASSLARGGQETQYF
-	TRBV3-1	TRBJ1-3	many	TGTGCCAGCAGCCAAGAAACAGGGTTGGGAAACACCATATATTTT	CASSQETGLGNTIYF
-	TRBV30	TRBJ2-7	many	TGTGCCTGGAGTGCGGGCTTGGAGGGGACCGAGCAGTACTTC	CAWSAGLEGTEQYF
-	TRBV7-2	TRBJ2-7	many	TGTGCCAGCAGCACAGGACGAGTATACGAGCAGTACTTC	CASSTGRVYEQYF
-	TRBV30	TRBJ2-6	many	TGTGCCTGGAGCCGGGGGGCTCTGGGGGCCAACGTCCTGACTTTC	CAWSRGALGANVLTF
TRBD1	TRBV7-9	TRBJ1-1	many	TGTGCCAGCAGCTTGGGACAGAGCACTGAAGCTTTCTTT	CASSLGQSTEAFF
TRBD2	TRBV11-2	TRBJ2-3	many	TGTGCCAGCAGCTTAGAGGCTAGCGGGAGGGCAAGAGGTACGCAGTATTTT	CASSLEASGRARGTQYF
-	TRBV29-1	TRBJ1-2	many	TGCAGCGGGGTCAGCGGGGGCACTGGCTACACCTTC	CSGVSGGTGYTF
TRBD2	TRBV5-1	TRBJ2-1	many	TGCGCCAGCAGCTTAGAAGCGGGAGGGTATGAGCAGTTCTTC	CASSLEAGGYEQFF
TRBD1	TRBV12-3/TRBV12-4	TRBJ1-1	many	TGTGCCAGCAGGGAGACAGGGGGACTGAACACTGAAGCTTTCTTT	CASRETGGLNTEAFF
TRBD2	TRBV7-9	TRBJ2-5	many	TGTGCCAGCAGCCCCGTGGTGACTAGCGGGAGTTACGAGACCCAGTACTTC	CASSPVVTSGSYETQYF
TRBD1	TRBV12-3/TRBV12-4	TRBJ2-2	many	TGTGCCAGCAGTATCAGGGGGCGAGCCGGGGAGCTGTTTTTT	CASSIRGRAGELFF
-	TRBV7-6	TRBJ2-1	many	TGTGCCAGCAGCCGGGGTGGAGTGGGGAACAATGAGCAGTTCTTC	CASSRGGVGNNEQFF
TRBD2	TRBV7-6	TRBJ2-5	many	TGTGCCAGCAGCTTAGCGTCTAGCGGGAGTGAGACCCAGTACTTC	CASSLASSGSETQYF
TRBD2	TRBV6-2/TRBV6-3	TRBJ2-2	many	TGTGCCAGCACGAAGCTAGCGGGAGATGCCGGGGAGCTGTTTTTT	CASTKLAGDAGELFF
TRBD1	TRBV18	TRBJ2-3	many	TGTGCCAGCTCAAGGGCCGGGACAGGGACAGATACGCAGTATTTT	CASSRAGTGTDTQYF
-	TRBV5-5	TRBJ2-5	-	TGTGCCAGCAGCCCGGGGCTTCTCTACGAGACCCAGTACTTC	CASSPGLLYETQYF
TRBD2	TRBV7-2	TRBJ2-5	many	TGTGCCAGCAGCTTATCCGGGAGGGCCTGGGAGACCCAGTACTTC	CASSLSGRAWETQYF
TRBD1	TRBV30	TRBJ2-1	many	TGTGCCTACTACAGGGGAGAGCAGTTCTTC	CAYYRGEQFF